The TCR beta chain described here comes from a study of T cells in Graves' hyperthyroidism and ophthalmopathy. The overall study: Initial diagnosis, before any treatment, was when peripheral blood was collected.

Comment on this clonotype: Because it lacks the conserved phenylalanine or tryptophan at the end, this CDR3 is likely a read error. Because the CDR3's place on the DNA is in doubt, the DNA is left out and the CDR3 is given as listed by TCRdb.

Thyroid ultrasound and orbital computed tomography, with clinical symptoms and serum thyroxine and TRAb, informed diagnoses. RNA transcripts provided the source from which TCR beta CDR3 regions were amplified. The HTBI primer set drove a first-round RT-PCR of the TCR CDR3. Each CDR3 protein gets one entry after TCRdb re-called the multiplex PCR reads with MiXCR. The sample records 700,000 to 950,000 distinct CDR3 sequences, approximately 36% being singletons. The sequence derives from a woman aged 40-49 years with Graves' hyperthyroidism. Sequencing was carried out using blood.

CDR3 protein: CAISATSGI. This chain joins TRBV10-3 and TRBJ1-6. Ends included, the CDR3 has 9 residues. Germline assignment: CDR1 ENHRY and CDR2 SYGVKD.